This paragraph covers one T cell receptor beta chain sequence. Clones were read by immunoSEQ multiplex PCR, and TCRdb kept only the in-frame ones, dropping some. The sample has roughly 150,000 clones, around 84% seen once; the top ten hold roughly 8%. Germline CDR1 is SGHAT and CDR2 is FQNNGV. The CDR3 spans 10 residues. The data originate from a study of blood T cell repertoires in COVID-19. As for the study in general: The United States, Italy and Spain provided the acute and convalescent COVID-19 samples.

Ages ranged from about 18 to 89 years, with residence in 24 US areas. Categorization into cohorts depended on clinical history that participants reported. Two negative PCRs, clearance, or symptom resolution characterized the recovered Cohort 3 donors. The chain recombines TRBV11-2 with TRBJ2-7; a possible D gene is TRBD2 (5 bases). Sequencing was carried out using PBMCs or T cells enriched from blood (not recorded which). The sequence was collected from a woman in her fifties or sixties who had recovered from COVID-19. The CDR3 DNA follows: TGTGAAGCGGTTCCCACCCAGCAGTACTTC. This encodes CEAVPTQQYF. The full variable domain, with the rest looked up from reference TRBV11-2 and TRBJ2-7, is EAGVAQSPRYKIIEKRQSVAFWCNPISGHATLYWYQQILGQGPKLLIQFQNNGVVDDSQLPKDRFSAERLKGVDSTLKIQPAKLEDSAVYLCEAVPTQQYFGPGTRLTVT.